Listed below are T cell receptor beta chains from one sample, sequenced in a study of STAT5B mutations in CD4+ large granular lymphocyte leukemia. Clones were read by immunoSEQ multiplex PCR, and TCRdb kept only the in-frame ones, dropping some. Among 30,000 to 35,000 clones listed, 88% were seen once. The sequencing sample was made of CD4+ T cells from blood buffy coats. The receptors stem from a human donor in good health. The CDR3 runs from the conserved cysteine through the conserved F or W. D genes are given only for firm matches.

cdr3_aa j_call d_call v_call
CASSGPGQGGTGELFF TRBJ2-2 TRBD1 TRBV5-4
CASSFGTGGNTIYF TRBJ1-3 NA TRBV11-3
CASSGLPPSSTDTQYF TRBJ2-3 NA TRBV6-4
CASSLGAFGELFF TRBJ2-2 NA TRBV5-1
CASSPEQGWYGYTF TRBJ1-2 TRBD1 TRBV5-6
CARISLFCIDEKLFF TRBJ1-4 NA TRBV7-5
CASGDRDNEQFF TRBJ2-1 NA TRBV28
CASSPPTNEKLFF TRBJ1-4 NA TRBV18
CASSNRAGGNTEAFF TRBJ1-1 NA TRBV19
CASSTQVNQPQHF TRBJ1-5 NA TRBV19
CASSAESGASETQYF TRBJ2-5 TRBD2 TRBV2
CASSPGGSQISREQYF TRBJ2-7 NA TRBV5-1
CASSFSSSYEQYF TRBJ2-7 NA TRBV7-2
CASSESQGSTEAFF TRBJ1-1 NA TRBV10-1
CASSQRLREKLFF TRBJ1-4 NA TRBV14
CASSLGQGSWSNQPQHF TRBJ1-5 NA TRBV7-2
CASSWGGRYSNQPQHF TRBJ1-5 NA TRBV7-9
CASSLVGLSNSPLHF TRBJ1-6 NA TRBV11-2
CAISASTSGGGDTQYF TRBJ2-3 TRBD2 TRBV10-3
CASRGNAGELFF TRBJ2-2 NA TRBV6-5
CASSQGGNTEAFF TRBJ1-1 NA TRBV4-3